This T cell receptor (beta chain) was obtained from a study of cytomegalovirus exposure and HLA in healthy donors. Whole-study results and caveats: Later analysis placed DRB1 highest and HLA-C lowest in TCR association rates, which differed by HLA locus.

There are 13 residues in the CDR3. CDR1 MNHNS and CDR2 SASEGT come from the germline V gene. The V end lost 4 bases, the J end lost 2 bases, and 8 bases lay between the germline ends. In the case of this clone: Antigen unknown.

PCR primers comprised 60 Vbeta and 13 Jbeta primers. Some clones are missing from TCRdb's copy, which holds only in-frame ones; the method was immunoSEQ multiplex PCR. This sample has about 120,000 clones, with roughly 76% found just once. The sequence was collected from a woman aged 45-59 years in good health and CMV-seronegative. The chain is built from TRBV6-1 and TRBJ2-5; D remains unclear. The sequenced sample was PBMCs. Written as DNA, the CDR3 is TGTGCCAGCAGTGTTGAACGGCAAGAGACCCAGTACTTC. Amino acids: CASSVERQETQYF.